Detailed here is one T cell receptor beta chain. Its cognate antigen is unknown. The sample is drawn from a study of cytomegalovirus exposure and HLA in healthy donors. Study results and limitations: The dataset shows that most TCR sequences were rare, while some public TCRs occurred in many donors.

This CDR3 is built from 17 residues. Germline lookup yields CDR1 SGHVS and CDR2 FNYEAQ. With 1 base removed from V and 4 bases from J, the gap between germline ends came to 16 bases. The PCR ran on 60 Vbeta and 13 Jbeta primers. Profiling relied on immunoSEQ multiplex PCR, and the TCRdb table lists in-frame clones only, not all of them. This repertoire shows 150,000 to 200,000 clones, roughly 85% found once; its top ten account for roughly an eighth. The V and J genes are TRBV7-6 and TRBJ1-4, with D possibly TRBD1 on 6 matching bases. Input material: PBMCs. This TCR derives from a man in his fifties or sixties in good health and CMV-seropositive. The CDR3 protein is CASSLDNKGGDNEKLFF. For the CDR3, the DNA is TGTGCCAGCAGCTTAGACAATAAGGGGGGGGATAATGAAAAACTGTTTTTT.